This T cell receptor beta chain was sequenced for a study of cytomegalovirus exposure and HLA in healthy donors. As for the study in general: The early release's HLA-typed donors yielded some 85 million unique TCRs.

In the case of this clone: Its antigen remains unknown.

General study points: Reports credit the classifier with highly specific, highly sensitive diagnosis of cytomegalovirus status.

In germline, CDR1 is ENHRY, CDR2 SYGVKD. Germline trimming cut 10 bases from V and 6 bases from J; bases unmatched to any gene: 11. CDR3 length: 13 amino acids. Amplification used 60 Vbeta primers and 13 Jbeta primers. Some clones are missing from TCRdb's copy, which holds only in-frame ones; the method was immunoSEQ multiplex PCR. The sample lists fewer than 250,000 clones, about 80% occurring once. This receptor was taken from a man between 40 and 49 years old in good health and CMV-seropositive. The sequencing sample was made of PBMCs. The gene calls are TRBV10-3 and TRBJ1-1; the match to TRBD1 covers 7 bases. The CDR3 region has the DNA TGTGCCACCCATGAGACAGGGTTATCTGAAGCTTTCTTT. Encoded protein: CATHETGLSEAFF.